One sample yielded the 28 T cell receptor beta chains listed below, sequenced in a study of blood T cell repertoires in COVID-19. Only in-frame clones appear in the TCRdb table, and some are missing; sequencing was by immunoSEQ multiplex PCR. The data contain roughly 400,000 clones, less than 95% of them singletons. Specimen: PBMCs or T cells enriched from blood (not recorded which). Receptor source: a man younger than 35 who had recovered from COVID-19.

This clone was picked up a small number of times. This chain uses TRBV3-1 (or the pseudogene TRBV3-2) with TRBJ1-1, with 7 positions matching TRBD1. CDR3 length equals 13 residues. V shed 6 bases and J 1 base; nucleotides not matched to a gene: 2. Germline CDR1 is LGHDT and CDR2 is YNNKEL (reference sequence). DNA for the CDR3: TGTGCCAGCAGACAGGGGAGGAACACTGAAGCTTTCTTT. It encodes CASRQGRNTEAFF.

The chain recombines TRBV2 with TRBJ2-7; D gene unclear. V shed 8 bases and J shed 0 bases, with 11 bases lying between them. CDR1 and CDR2 from the germline V gene are SNHLY and FYNNEI. CDR3 length: 13 residues. The CDR3, as DNA: TGTGCCAGCCGACCGAGGAGCTCCTACGAGCAGTACTTC. Protein product: CASRPRSSYEQYF. The full variable domain, its missing parts supplied by reference TRBV2 and TRBJ2-7, is EPEVTQTPSHQVTQMGQEVILRCVPISNHLYFYWYRQILGQKVEFLVSFYNNEISEKSEIFDDQFSVERPDGSNFTLKIRSTKLEDSAMYFCASRPRSSYEQYFGPGTRLTVT.

The chain employs TRBV27 and TRBJ2-1, with D possibly matching TRBD2 (5 bases). The V gene lost 2 bases and the J gene lost 6 bases, with 11 bases spanning the gap. The CDR3 length is 14 residues. In germline, CDR1 is MNHEY, CDR2 SMNVEV (reference sequence). The CDR3 DNA sequence: TGTGCCAGCAGTTTACGGGGTTATCTCAATGAGCAGTTCTTC. This sequence encodes CASSLRGYLNEQFF.

This clone was counted between two and nine times. The chain uses TRBV18 and TRBJ2-7, with 12 nucleotides matching TRBD2. Germline CDR1 and CDR2: KGHSH and LQKENI. The CDR3 contains 17 residues. V gave up 3 bases and J gave up 0 bases; unmatched junction bases: 6. In DNA form, the CDR3 reads TGTGCCAGCTCACCCCTAGCGACTAGCGGGAGCTCCTACGAGCAGTACTTC. Translating gives CASSPLATSGSSYEQYF. The entire variable domain, with the rest obtained from reference TRBV18 and TRBJ2-7, is as follows: NAGVMQNPRHLVRRRGQEARLRCSPMKGHSHVYWYRQLPEEGLKFMVYLQKENIIDESGMPKERFSAEFPKEGPSILRIQQVVRGDSAAYFCASSPLATSGSSYEQYFGPGTRLTVT.

This clone was picked up one time. The chain is built from TRBV5-1 and TRBJ1-6, with TRBD1 identical over 8 bases. V lost 3 bases, J lost 10 bases, and 3 bases stayed unmatched. The CDR3 loop spans 13 amino acids. Per the germline V gene, CDR1 is SGHRS and CDR2 is YFSETQ. The CDR3: CASSSDRESPLHF. The CDR3 nucleotides are TGCGCCAGCAGCTCGGACAGGGAATCACCCCTCCACTTT. Based on the CDR3 plus reference TRBV5-1 and TRBJ1-6, the full variable domain is KAGVTQTPRYLIKTRGQQVTLSCSPISGHRSVSWYQQTPGQGLQFLFEYFSETQRNKGNFPGRFSGRQFSNSRSEMNVSTLELGDSALYLCASSSDRESPLHFGNGTRLTVT.

This clone was detected once. V is TRBV21-1 and J is TRBJ2-1; the DNA was not compared with TRBD2, the D call given in the table. TRBV21-1 is deemed a pseudogene. The CDR3 loop spans 16 amino acids. The CDR3 DNA sequence: TGTGCCAGCAGCAGCCGGGATTCTTCGTCCGACAATGAGCAGTTCTTC. Translated: CASSSRDSSSDNEQFF.

The chain carries TRBV2 and TRBJ1-3; 9 bases line up with TRBD1. Trimming took 6 bases from V and 0 from J; bases not matched to a gene: 15. Germline V lookup: CDR1 SNHLY, CDR2 FYNNEI. CDR3 length equals 19 residues. The CDR3 bases are TGTGCCAGCAGGAAGGGACAGGGCTCCTCTATGGGCTCTGGAAACACCATATATTTT. Translation: CASRKGQGSSMGSGNTIYF.

CDR3 region: CASSSHPNEPGNTQYF. The CDR3 DNA reads TGTGCCAGCAGCTCCCACCCCAATGAACCGGGGAATACGCAGTATTTT. The rearrangement links TRBV5-4 to TRBJ2-3; TRBD2 might be the D (5 bases). The CDR3 loop spans 16 amino acids. V lost 3 bases, J lost 7 bases, and 21 bases lay in between. CDR1 SGHNT and CDR2 YYREEE come from the germline V gene (reference sequence).

The gene calls are TRBV12-3 or TRBV12-4 and TRBJ1-2, with a tentative D call TRBD1 (5 bases). Trimming stripped 5 bases from V and 8 bases from J, with 15 bases between. The CDR3 runs to 13 residues. This chain's CDR3 is CASSPGLSAGYTF. Written as DNA, the CDR3 is TGTGCCAGCAGTCCGGGACTGTCGGCAGGCTACACCTTC.

The V gene is TRBV3-1 (or the pseudogene TRBV3-2), the J gene TRBJ1-5; D is undetermined. V lost 1 base, J lost 0 bases, and 16 bases lay in between. This CDR3 is 18 amino acids long. Germline loops: CDR1 LGHDT, CDR2 YNNKEL (reference sequence). The CDR3 nucleotides are TGTGCCAGCAGCCAAGCCCATTCCTCTGCCGGTAGCAATCAGCCCCAGCATTTT. This gives the protein CASSQAHSSAGSNQPQHF.

This chain uses TRBV10-3 with TRBJ1-2; D is perhaps TRBD1 (6 bases). The germline V gene has CDR1 ENHRY and CDR2 SYGVKD. V shed 3 bases and J shed 1 base, with 9 bases lying between them. The CDR3 has 14 amino acids. CDR3 sequence (DNA): TGTGCCATCAGTGACGGACAGCTTAACTATGGCTACACCTTC. This gives the protein CAISDGQLNYGYTF.

V usage is TRBV27 and J usage is TRBJ2-5; 9 nucleotides agree with TRBD1. CDR1 and CDR2 (germline): MNHEY, SMNVEV (reference sequence). Unmatched junction bases numbered 7, after V lost 6 bases and J lost 5 bases. The CDR3 loop spans 14 amino acids. The CDR3 nucleotides read TGTGCCAGCAGGCCACAGGGGGCTTTGGAGACCCAGTACTTC. Translated: CASRPQGALETQYF.

V gene TRBV19 combines with J gene TRBJ1-2, with D possibly being TRBD1 (5 bases). The CDR3 sequence is 13 residues long. With 2 bases removed from V and 6 bases from J, the gap between germline ends came to 10 bases. The germline gives CDR1 LNHDA, CDR2 SQIVND (reference sequence). The CDR3 DNA follows: TGTGCCAGTAGTATAAAAGGGGTGGATGGCTACACCTTC. Its protein is CASSIKGVDGYTF.

The V call is TRBV19, the J call TRBJ1-3; tentative D call: TRBD1 (5 bases). There are 14 residues in the CDR3. Between the trimmed V and J ends, which lost 6 bases and 2 bases, there was a span of 11 bases. CDR1 is LNHDA, CDR2 SQIVND, per germline (reference sequence). The CDR3, as DNA: TGTGCCAGTAGCCGGACACAAACTGGAAACACCATATATTTT. This encodes CASSRTQTGNTIYF.

The table lists this clone with a count of one. The rearrangement joins TRBV27 to TRBJ2-7, with TRBD2 matching 9 bases. V was pared by 4 bases and J by 0 bases, with 4 bases of the junction left unmatched. Germline values: CDR1 MNHEY, CDR2 SMNVEV (reference sequence). The CDR3 has 15 amino acids. The CDR3 region has the DNA TGTGCCAGCAGTTCCCGTAGCGGGAGCTCCTACGAGCAGTACTTC. It translates to CASSSRSGSSYEQYF.

This chain uses TRBV7-9 with TRBJ2-1; D is uncertain. The germline V and J ends were trimmed by 2 bases and 8 bases, with 10 bases remaining between them. This CDR3 is 13 amino acids long. Germline values: CDR1 SEHNR, CDR2 FQNEAQ (reference sequence). The CDR3 reads CASSLSQIHEQFF. Written as DNA, the CDR3 is TGTGCCAGCAGCTTATCCCAAATTCATGAGCAGTTCTTC. Based on the CDR3 plus reference TRBV7-9 and TRBJ2-1, the full variable domain is DTGVSQNPRHKITKRGQNVTFRCDPISEHNRLYWYRQTLGQGPEFLTYFQNEAQLEKSRLLSDRFSAERPKGSFSTLEIQRTEQGDSAMYLCASSLSQIHEQFFGPGTRLTVL.

V and J are TRBV30 and TRBJ1-2; 11 positions agree with TRBD1. The germline CDR1 and CDR2 sequences are GTSNPN and SVGIG (reference sequence). This CDR3 contains 14 residues. V lost 5 bases to trimming and J lost 3 bases; unmatched junction nucleotides: 5. The CDR3 region has the DNA TGTGCCTGGGTCCGGGACAGGGGGTACTATGGCTACACCTTC. Its translation is CAWVRDRGYYGYTF.

A word on this clone: This sample also contains other DNA sequences that code for the same CDR3. The rearrangement links TRBV9 to TRBJ1-4; possibly TRBD1 for D (6 bases). Trimming left V 0 bases short and J 3 bases short, with 9 bases between. CDR1 and CDR2 from the germline V gene are SGDLS and YYNGEE. The CDR3 is 15 residues long. CDR3 loop: CASSVEGGANEKLFF. The CDR3 bases are TGTGCCAGCAGCGTAGAAGGGGGGGCTAATGAAAAACTGTTTTTT.

The rearrangement uses TRBV7-3 and TRBJ2-3, with no clear D. CDR3 length equals 15 residues. Germline V gene sequence: CDR1 SGHTA, CDR2 FQGTGA. Trimming cost V 2 bases and J 0 bases, with 9 bases left between them. The DNA of the CDR3 is TGTGCCAGCAGCTTATCGGGTACCAGCACAGATACGCAGTATTTT. Translated: CASSLSGTSTDTQYF.

The rearrangement uses TRBV5-1 and TRBJ1-6; 8 bases fit TRBD1. Trimming took 0 bases from V and 9 from J; bases not matched to a gene: 5. Per germline, CDR1 SGHRS and CDR2 YFSETQ. This CDR3 contains 15 residues. CDR3 coding DNA: TGCGCCAGCAGCTTGGATTCAGGGGGCTTTTCACCCCTCCACTTT. This codes for CASSLDSGGFSPLHF.

This sequence joins TRBV4-1 and TRBJ2-3, with 7 nucleotides matching TRBD2. The CDR3 contains 19 residues. V lost 1 base to trimming and J lost 0 bases; unmatched junction nucleotides: 13. The V gene's germline CDR1 is MGHRA and CDR2 YSYEKL. The DNA of the CDR3 is TGCGCCAGCAGCCAAGCCCTTCCAGCGGGGATCGATAGCACAGATACGCAGTATTTT. Its protein product is CASSQALPAGIDSTDTQYF.

The chain links TRBV28 to TRBJ1-2; weak D call: TRBD1 (5 bases). The CDR3 consists of 14 residues. CDR1 is MDHEN, CDR2 SYDVKM, per germline. V was shortened by 5 bases and J by 4 bases, with 14 bases between the two germline ends. The CDR3 DNA follows: TGTGCCAGCAGTCCTCCTGACAGCCTCTATGGCTACACCTTC. This encodes CASSPPDSLYGYTF.

This clone was observed a single time. The V call is TRBV2, the J call TRBJ2-5; D remains unclear. CDR3 size: 11 residues. Per germline, CDR1 SNHLY and CDR2 FYNNEI. V dropped 5 bases and J dropped 5 bases, with 6 bases sitting between them. The CDR3 DNA sequence: TGTGCCAGCAGTACTCGGGAGACCCAGTACTTC. As protein: CASSTRETQYF.

The V call is TRBV18, the J call TRBJ1-5; D remains ambiguous. V lost 8 bases to trimming and J lost 7 bases, with 15 bases between them. Germline V lookup: CDR1 KGHSH, CDR2 LQKENI. The CDR3 loop spans 13 amino acids. Here the CDR3 DNA reads TGTGCCAGCATTCGGGCAGAGCGGCAGCCCCAGCATTTT. This translates into CASIRAERQPQHF.

The chain recombines TRBV11-2 with TRBJ1-1, with 8 positions matching TRBD1. Trimming took 6 bases from V and 0 from J; bases not matched to a gene: 6. The CDR3 consists of 15 residues. Germline CDR1 and CDR2: SGHAT and FQNNGV. The CDR3 DNA is TGTGCCAGCAGTGGGGCAGGGGGCATGAACACTGAAGCTTTCTTT. Translation gives CASSGAGGMNTEAFF.

J is TRBJ1-1 and V is TRBV3-1 (or the pseudogene TRBV3-2); D is unresolved. V lost 2 bases, J lost 0 bases, and 10 bases lay in between. This CDR3 region has 15 residues. From germline, CDR1 is LGHDT and CDR2 YNNKEL (reference sequence). CDR3 bases: TGTGCCAGCAGCCAACTACAGTTCATGAACACTGAAGCTTTCTTT. Protein: CASSQLQFMNTEAFF.

This clone has a single count. The chain employs TRBV7-7 and TRBJ2-1; D call uncertain. The CDR3 is made up of 17 amino acids. Per the germline V gene, CDR1 is SSHAT and CDR2 is FNYEAQ (reference sequence). V was clipped by 1 base and J by 5 bases, with 18 bases between them. The CDR3, as DNA: TGTGCCAGCAGCTTAGAGCGCGGAGCCTCAGCAAACAATGAGCAGTTCTTC. Translating it yields CASSLERGASANNEQFF.

This chain links TRBV5-8 with TRBJ1-3, with 8 bases aligning to TRBD1. The trim removed 4 bases at V and 8 bases at J, leaving 17 bases unmatched. The CDR3 sequence is 17 residues long. CDR1 SGHTS and CDR2 YDEGEE come from the germline V gene. The CDR3 region is CASSPPMAAGGADTIYF. The CDR3 DNA reads as TGTGCCAGCAGCCCGCCTATGGCGGCAGGGGGCGCGGACACCATATATTTT.